These T cell receptor beta chains were read from a single sample in a study of blood T cell repertoires in COVID-19. The assay was immunoSEQ multiplex PCR, and TCRdb's table has in-frame clones only and misses some. The sample has 40,000 or so clones; just under 85% are singletons. Specimen: peripheral blood. These receptors came from a man aged 50-60 years with active COVID-19. Each CDR3 is given without its conserved first and last residue. Fields, in order: CDR3 protein, J gene, V gene.

ASSFTGTGHYEQY | TRBJ2-7 | TRBV6-2/TRBV6-3
ASSTGTSGTYEQY | TRBJ2-7 | TRBV18
ASSSDSDSNYGYT | TRBJ1-2 | TRBV27
ASKGTGPYEQY | TRBJ2-7 | TRBV6-5
ASSLATGLGETQY | TRBJ2-5 | TRBV5-1
ASSLGQNNEQF | TRBJ2-1 | TRBV7-2
ASSSTRTDQPQH | TRBJ1-5 | TRBV27
ASSLGNVASGNTIY | TRBJ1-3 | TRBV5-1
ASSYGGGSYEQY | TRBJ2-7 | TRBV6-2/TRBV6-3
ASSSDRDEAF | TRBJ1-1 | TRBV28
ASRTGSQETQY | TRBJ2-5 | TRBV11-3
ASSFWNQALDGYT | TRBJ1-2 | TRBV7-2
ASSSGLVSYNEQF | TRBJ2-1 | TRBV5-8
ASSSGQGLGETQY | TRBJ2-5 | TRBV7-2
ASSLSTRHGYT | TRBJ1-2 | TRBV12-3/TRBV12-4
ASSSMTGRETQY | TRBJ2-5 | TRBV7-6
SVERQGTYYGYT | TRBJ1-2 | TRBV29-1
ASSQGDTGTGSGNTIY | TRBJ1-3 | TRBV4-1
AGRRQGDTSGANVLT | TRBJ2-6 | TRBV2
ASSFSIHRAYEQY | TRBJ2-7 | TRBV19
ASSVGGSYEQY | TRBJ2-7 | TRBV9
ATSDARGRGETQY | TRBJ2-5 | TRBV24-1
ASSFYPQGEAF | TRBJ1-1 | TRBV28
ASSQEPGTDTQY | TRBJ2-3 | TRBV4-1
ASATVLANTGELF | TRBJ2-2 | TRBV2
ASSSPGTDTQY | TRBJ2-3 | TRBV7-2
ATSDLRGAQETQY | TRBJ2-5 | TRBV24-1
ASRTGAAHEQY | TRBJ2-7 | TRBV28
ASSLARAGRGTEAF | TRBJ1-1 | TRBV7-6
ASSLLTSGKNIQY | TRBJ2-4 | TRBV27
ASSRRDGRDSNQPQH | TRBJ1-5 | TRBV7-8
ASSLSGIRDTQY | TRBJ2-3 | TRBV28
ASSRGTGGRQPQH | TRBJ1-5 | TRBV7-8
ASSRFLSTEAF | TRBJ1-1 | TRBV6-5
ASASANSNQPQH | TRBJ1-5 | TRBV2
ASSQDRKEQY | TRBJ2-7 | TRBV3-1/TRBV3-2
ASSLHTGQGEYGYT | TRBJ1-2 | TRBV7-2
ASSPQLGRNQPQH | TRBJ1-5 | TRBV18
ASSPSGGAYETQY | TRBJ2-5 | TRBV7-7
ASSLNSGNTIY | TRBJ1-3 | TRBV3-1/TRBV3-2
ASSVTANTEAF | TRBJ1-1 | TRBV2
ASSVSFGDRERSSYNEQF | TRBJ2-1 | TRBV9
ATKQDRETSRFNQPQH | TRBJ1-5 | TRBV24-1
ASSQQGVFYEQY | TRBJ2-7 | TRBV13
AWRRLLAGGPSSYNEQF | TRBJ2-1 | TRBV30
ASTSRQDHYEQY | TRBJ2-7 | TRBV13
ASSYPRQGLSYEQY | TRBJ2-7 | TRBV6-2/TRBV6-3
ASTKQGNYGYT | TRBJ1-2 | TRBV6-5
ASSYVGQYYGYT | TRBJ1-2 | TRBV6-2/TRBV6-3
ASSSPPDSPNYGYT | TRBJ1-2 | TRBV5-1
ASSQTDNEQF | TRBJ2-1 | TRBV3-1/TRBV3-2
ASSRGQLYGYT | TRBJ1-2 | TRBV7-2
ATTQGNHNSPLH | TRBJ1-6 | TRBV15
ASSQVTSDTDTQY | TRBJ2-3 | TRBV4-3
ASSGGQSSGNTIY | TRBJ1-3 | TRBV9
ASRMDTATNEKLF | TRBJ1-4 | TRBV10-3
ASSIASPGLPYGYT | TRBJ1-2 | TRBV7-9
SASREETQY | TRBJ2-5 | TRBV20-1